This TCR beta chain originates from a study of blood T cell repertoires in COVID-19. Under the authors' procedure: Amplified reference gene primers provided the basis for estimating nucleated cell counts. Sequencing used immunoSEQ multiplex PCR; TCRdb keeps in-frame clones, though not all of them. V and J calls and clone size are those listed in that table; D and trimming were worked out from the DNA. This table holds under 250,000 clones, over 80% found once. V was clipped by 3 bases and J by 10 bases, with 13 bases between them. The CDR3 totals 13 residues. In germline, CDR1 is SGHNT, CDR2 YENEEA. This sequence was found in a woman between 55 and 75 years old with active or convalescent COVID-19. The chain combines TRBV11-3 with TRBJ2-1; D is possibly TRBD2 (5 bases). Sequencing was done on a sample of peripheral blood. The CDR3 nucleotides read TGTGCCAGCAGCTTCTACCAGCGGACCGAGCAGTTCTTC. Protein: CASSFYQRTEQFF.